Below are 28 T cell receptor beta chains sequenced from a single sample in a study of OX40 agonist ivuxolimab in advanced cancers. Generated by immunoSEQ multiplex PCR, the TCRdb table keeps only in-frame clones and is missing some. The sample lists about 56,000 clones, about 83% seen once, with 3.1% in the top ten. Material: CD4+ or CD8+ T cells sorted from blood, obtained in a trial of the OX40 agonist ivuxolimab. The source is an adult with an advanced solid tumor such as melanoma, head and neck, liver or kidney cancer.

The genes are TRBV6-5 and TRBJ2-7, with TRBD1 matching over 9 bases. After removal of 4 bases from V and 7 bases from J, the junction contained 5 bases not matched to a gene. The CDR3 sequence is 13 residues long. Germline V gives CDR1 MNHEY, CDR2 SVGAGI. CDR3 sequence: CASSSQGAREQYF. DNA for the CDR3: TGTGCCAGCAGTTCACAGGGGGCGAGGGAGCAGTACTTC.

The chain recombines TRBV2 with TRBJ2-7; TRBD2 is a possible D gene (6 bases). V gave up 7 bases and J gave up 1 base, with 8 bases separating them. Germline V gives CDR1 SNHLY, CDR2 FYNNEI. The CDR3 length is 12 residues. The CDR3 here is CASMEGSYEQYF. In DNA, the CDR3 is TGTGCCAGCATGGAGGGGTCCTACGAGCAGTACTTC.

The V gene is TRBV5-1, the J gene TRBJ2-7; D gene uncertain. Germline lookup yields CDR1 SGHRS and CDR2 YFSETQ. The CDR3 contains 12 residues. Trimming removed 5 bases from V and 4 bases from J, with 10 bases in between. The CDR3 nucleotides read TGCGCCAGCAGATCCACCAAGTACGAGCAGTACTTC. It specifies CASRSTKYEQYF.

This clone was counted a single time. V and J are TRBV18 and TRBJ2-1; the match to TRBD2 covers 9 bases. The junction had 10 bases not matched to a gene; V was cut back by 7 bases and J by 6 bases. Germline-derived CDR1 and CDR2 are KGHSH and LQKENI. The CDR3 extends over 15 amino acids. The DNA of the CDR3 is TGTGCCAGCTTCGCCCTTAGCGGGAGTTTCAATGAGCAGTTCTTC. Residues: CASFALSGSFNEQFF.

The chain recombines TRBV19 with TRBJ1-1, with D possibly matching TRBD1 (6 bases). CDR3 length equals 14 residues. Germline V gene data show CDR1 as LNHDA and CDR2 as SQIVND (reference sequence). Trimming stripped 8 bases from V and 1 base from J, with 14 bases between. The CDR3 region is CASVVGAANTEAFF. The CDR3 DNA reads TGTGCCAGTGTAGTGGGGGCGGCGAACACTGAAGCTTTCTTT.

The chain's CDR3 is CASSQSGLAGGLETQYF. In nucleotides, the CDR3 is TGTGCCAGCAGTCAATCTGGACTAGCGGGAGGTTTAGAGACCCAGTACTTC. The rearrangement uses TRBV28 and TRBJ2-5, with 14 bases lining up with TRBD2. The V gene end was trimmed by 5 bases and the J gene end by 4 bases; junction bases not matched to a gene: 9. This CDR3 has 17 residues. CDR1 is MDHEN and CDR2 is SYDVKM in the germline V gene.

The chain recombines TRBV18 with TRBJ1-4; perhaps TRBD1 as D (5 bases). V lost 6 bases and J 0 bases, leaving 11 bases between the germline ends. The CDR3 sequence is 15 residues long. The germline gives CDR1 KGHSH, CDR2 LQKENI. The CDR3 DNA reads TGTGCCAGCTCTCACCAGGGTACAACTAATGAAAAACTGTTTTTT. Protein sequence: CASSHQGTTNEKLFF.

The gene calls are TRBV27 and TRBJ2-2; the match to TRBD1 covers 9 bases. The trim removed 4 bases at V and 4 bases at J, leaving 7 bases unmatched. Germline CDR1 MNHEY, CDR2 SMNVEV (reference sequence). The CDR3 is made up of 16 amino acids. CDR3 loop: CASSSGQGRGTGELFF. In nucleotides, the CDR3 is TGTGCCAGCAGTTCGGGACAGGGCCGCGGCACCGGGGAGCTGTTTTTT.

The rearrangement uses TRBV6-1 and TRBJ2-7; unclear D gene. The CDR3 is 12 residues long. The ends were cut back, 3 bases at V and 3 bases at J, with 6 bases in the middle. Germline V gives CDR1 MNHNS, CDR2 SASEGT. The CDR3 DNA sequence: TGTGCCAGCAGTGAGAGAGGCTACGAGCAGTACTTC. Amino acids: CASSERGYEQYF.

The gene calls are TRBV6-1 and TRBJ2-1, with 8 bases aligning to TRBD2. The CDR3 is 12 residues long. Germline CDR1 MNHNS, CDR2 SASEGT. The V gene end was trimmed by 2 bases and the J gene end by 15 bases; junction bases not matched to a gene: 6. CDR3 bases: TGTGCCAGCAGTGAACGGAGCGGGAGCATGTTCTTC. Protein: CASSERSGSMFF.

V is TRBV28 and J is TRBJ1-5; D not resolved. The V end was cut by 7 bases, the J end by 5 bases, with 9 bases between. Germline-derived CDR1 and CDR2 are MDHEN and SYDVKM. The CDR3 has 12 amino acids. This chain's CDR3 is CASTLGDQPQHF. The CDR3 nucleotides read TGTGCCAGCACTCTTGGGGATCAGCCCCAGCATTTT.

V usage is TRBV6-6 and J usage is TRBJ1-1, with D unresolved. This CDR3 has 12 amino acids. Germline CDR1 reads MNHNY; CDR2 reads SVGAGI (reference sequence). The germline V and J ends were trimmed by 3 bases and 7 bases, with 9 bases remaining between them. CDR3 amino acids: CASSYGGFEAFF. CDR3 DNA sequence: TGTGCCAGCAGTTATGGAGGATTTGAAGCTTTCTTT.

This sequence joins TRBV5-6 and TRBJ1-1, with TRBD1 matching over 9 bases. The V segment lost 4 bases and the J segment 10 bases; nucleotides outside the gene matches: 8. The CDR3 runs 13 residues. Per the germline V gene, CDR1 is SGHDT and CDR2 is YYEEEE. CDR3 sequence reads: CASSVRDREGAFF. The CDR3, as DNA: TGTGCCAGCAGCGTCCGGGACAGGGAAGGAGCTTTCTTT.

The rearrangement uses TRBV30 and TRBJ1-6, with 7 nucleotides matching TRBD1. The CDR3 extends over 17 amino acids. After removal of 2 bases from V and 2 bases from J, the junction contained 9 bases not matched to a gene. The V gene's germline CDR1 is GTSNPN and CDR2 SVGIG (reference sequence). The CDR3: CAWSPDQGVTYNSPLHF. In DNA, the CDR3 is TGTGCCTGGAGTCCTGATCAGGGGGTTACCTATAATTCACCCCTCCACTTT.

The chain uses TRBV5-4 and TRBJ2-7; 10 bases map to TRBD1. V shed 3 bases and J 5 bases; nucleotides not matched to a gene: 11. The germline V gene encodes CDR1 SGHNT and CDR2 YYREEE (reference sequence). The CDR3 sequence is 16 residues long. The CDR3: CASSSGATGGVNEQYF. The CDR3 DNA sequence: TGTGCCAGCAGCTCGGGCGCGACAGGGGGCGTAAACGAGCAGTACTTC.

V is TRBV20-1 and J is TRBJ2-5; D unresolved. Trimming removed 6 bases at V and 5 bases at J, with 7 bases between. The CDR3 loop spans 10 amino acids. CDR1 is DFQATT, CDR2 SNEGSKA, per germline (reference sequence). DNA for the CDR3: TGCAGTGCAAGACGGGAGACCCAGTACTTC. This sequence encodes CSARRETQYF.

This clone was seen repeatedly, ten times or more. Distinct nucleotide sequences in the sample also encode this CDR3. The chain is built from TRBV18 and TRBJ2-7; TRBD1 aligns across 7 bases. This CDR3 contains 13 residues. V trimming: 2 bases; J trimming: 3 bases; junction bases outside the gene matches: 1. Germline CDR1 and CDR2: KGHSH and LQKENI. This CDR3 reads CASSPAGGYEQYF. The DNA of the CDR3 is TGTGCCAGCTCACCAGCAGGGGGCTACGAGCAGTACTTC.

The chain is built from TRBV11-2 and TRBJ1-4; D gene uncertain. Germline CDR1 reads SGHAT; CDR2 reads FQNNGV. The CDR3 runs 12 residues. Trimming shortened V by 3 bases and J by 11 bases, and 10 bases separated the two germline ends. CDR3 amino acids: CASSFATGKLFF. The CDR3 DNA reads TGTGCCAGCAGCTTCGCGACGGGGAAACTGTTTTTT.

This sequence joins TRBV6-5 and TRBJ1-5; TRBD1 agrees at 10 bases. Trimming at V came to 6 bases and at J to 7 bases, leaving 3 bases not matched to a gene. The CDR3 covers 13 residues. Germline V gene data show CDR1 as MNHEY and CDR2 as SVGAGI. DNA for the CDR3: TGTGCCAGCAGCTGGGACAGGGGACAGCCCCAGCATTTT. It is translated as CASSWDRGQPQHF.

This clone was counted a few times. The chain carries TRBV19 and TRBJ1-2; D is undetermined. Germline V gene lookup returns CDR1 LNHDA and CDR2 SQIVND (reference sequence). The CDR3 has 14 residues. Trimming shortened V by 4 bases and J by 6 bases, and 15 bases separated the two germline ends. For the CDR3, the DNA is TGTGCCAGTAGTAACTGGCCGCGTGAGGATGGCTACACCTTC. This sequence encodes CASSNWPREDGYTF.

The chain recombines TRBV19 with TRBJ1-2, with 8 bases lining up with TRBD1. The CDR3 runs 14 residues. After removal of 5 bases from V and 6 bases from J, the junction contained 8 bases not matched to a gene. Per germline, CDR1 LNHDA and CDR2 SQIVND (reference sequence). In DNA form, the CDR3 reads TGTGCCAGTAGTCCAGACAGGGGAGGGGATGGCTACACCTTC. The encoded protein is CASSPDRGGDGYTF.

V is TRBV28 and J is TRBJ2-5; no reliable D call. The CDR3 runs 15 residues. With 4 bases removed from V and 5 bases from J, the gap between germline ends came to 17 bases. Germline values: CDR1 MDHEN, CDR2 SYDVKM. The CDR3 sequence is CASSSLGLGAETQYF. The CDR3 DNA reads as TGTGCCAGCAGTTCTCTAGGCCTAGGTGCGGAGACCCAGTACTTC.

The chain combines TRBV27 with TRBJ2-7; 7 bases map to TRBD1. Trimming at V came to 1 base and at J to 4 bases, leaving 4 bases not matched to a gene. Germline CDR1 and CDR2: MNHEY and SMNVEV (reference sequence). The CDR3 sequence is 14 residues long. Here the CDR3 reads CASSLWDRSYEQYF. For the CDR3, the DNA is TGTGCCAGCAGTTTATGGGACAGATCTTACGAGCAGTACTTC.

Remarks on this clone: A read error may produce the germline difference seen at one junction end. V usage is TRBV7-3 and J usage is TRBJ2-2; possibly TRBD2 for D (6 bases). The CDR3 extends over 20 amino acids. Per the germline V gene, CDR1 is SGHTA and CDR2 is FQGTGA. The CDR3 is CAGSLTPLGRAGKTAGELFF. CDR3 DNA: TGTGCCGGCAGCTTAACCCCCCTCGGGCGGGCGGGAAAGACGGCCGGGGAGCTGTTTTTT.

The chain links TRBV18 to TRBJ2-3, with D unclear. The CDR3 is made up of 13 amino acids. V gave up 4 bases and J gave up 0 bases, with 5 bases separating them. Germline assignment: CDR1 KGHSH and CDR2 LQKENI. CDR3 sequence (DNA): TGTGCCAGCTCACACCCTAGCACAGATACGCAGTATTTT. This codes for CASSHPSTDTQYF.

The chain joins TRBV27 to TRBJ2-1, with D possibly being TRBD1 (5 bases). The V end was cut by 2 bases, the J end by 3 bases, with 11 bases between. In germline, CDR1 is MNHEY, CDR2 SMNVEV (reference sequence). The length of the CDR3 is 15 residues. The CDR3 here is CASSLNQGNYNEQFF. The CDR3 nucleotides read TGTGCCAGCAGTTTAAATCAGGGTAACTACAATGAGCAGTTCTTC.

The V gene is TRBV5-1, the J gene TRBJ2-5; the D gene is possibly TRBD1 (5 bases). Germline V gives CDR1 SGHRS, CDR2 YFSETQ. The ends were cut back, 4 bases at V and 5 bases at J, with 18 bases in the middle. The CDR3 runs to 15 residues. CDR3 in amino acids: CASSPTTQGRETQYF. Written as DNA, the CDR3 is TGCGCCAGCAGCCCGACAACTCAGGGCCGGGAGACCCAGTACTTC.

This clone appeared a single time. The V call is TRBV6-1, the J call TRBJ2-5; D gene ambiguous. The J call could be wrong; TRBJ2-7 is a better fit for the DNA end. The germline CDR1 and CDR2 sequences are MNHNS and SASEGT. This CDR3 region has 14 residues. The CDR3 reads CASSEARLNYEQYF. The CDR3 DNA sequence: TGTGCCAGCAGTGAAGCAAGGCTAAACTACGAGCAGTACTTC.